The entry that follows covers one TCR beta chain sequence. Its matching antigen is unknown. Germline CDR1 LNHNV, CDR2 YYDKDF (reference sequence). CDR3 size: 18 residues. V dropped 0 bases and J dropped 0 bases, with 15 bases sitting between them. The data belong to a study of T cell responses to AZD1222 COVID-19 vaccine. Libraries were prepared by immunoSEQ multiplex PCR; TCRdb keeps only in-frame clonotypes and omits some of them. This table has 150,000 to 200,000 clones, approximately 90% appearing once. Study conclusions and caveats: In a largely white British group with more females than males, clonal diversity was possibly underestimated.

Source: peripheral blood, taken 28 days after the second AZD1222 dose. This receptor was identified in an adult who received the AZD1222 COVID-19 vaccine. The gene calls are TRBV15 and TRBJ2-1, with no clear D. CDR3 nucleotides: TGTGCCACCAGCAGAGAGGCCCCTCGAGCCAGCTCCTACAATGAGCAGTTCTTC. Its translation is CATSREAPRASSYNEQFF.